The 27 T cell receptor beta chains given below trace back to one sample, sequenced in a study of CD8+ T cells in alopecia areata. Treatment here: oral pan-JAK inhibitor, 5-10 mg twice daily. RNA, once extracted, was reverse transcribed into cDNA for use as the sequencing template. Sequenced by immunoSEQ multiplex PCR; TCRdb stores in-frame clones only, minus some. Of hundreds of thousands of clones in the sample, roughly 60% are singletons; the top ten hold around 1.7%. The input for sequencing was CD4+ T cells sorted from blood, taken at week 24, from a patient treated with tofacitinib. The receptors were sampled from a human donor with alopecia areata.

Details on this clone: Within the sample, other DNA sequences also encode this same CDR3. The CDR3 nucleotides are TGCGCCAGCAGCTTGGCGGGGAGGAGCACAGATACGCAGTATTTT. As protein: CASSLAGRSTDTQYF. The chain couples TRBV5-1 to TRBJ2-3, with a tentative D call TRBD2 (6 bases). This CDR3 comprises 15 residues. CDR1 and CDR2 from the germline V gene are SGHRS and YFSETQ. The V gene lost 0 bases and the J gene lost 0 bases, with 8 bases spanning the gap.

J is TRBJ2-5 and V is TRBV4-1, with TRBD2 matching 12 bases. CDR3 size: 16 residues. V dropped 4 bases and J dropped 1; count of bases not matched to a gene: 4. The germline V gene has CDR1 MGHRA and CDR2 YSYEKL. Here the CDR3 reads CASSLGLAGFQETQYF. The CDR3 bases are TGCGCCAGCAGCCTCGGACTAGCGGGGTTCCAAGAGACCCAGTACTTC.

This sequence joins TRBV29-1 and TRBJ2-4; 7 bases agree with TRBD2. J lost 6 bases, V lost 8 bases, and 7 bases had no gene match. Germline CDR1 and CDR2: SQVTM and ANQGSEA. The CDR3 is made up of 12 amino acids. The CDR3 region has the DNA TGCAGCTACTCGGGGGGTCCAAACATTCAGTACTTC. Protein product: CSYSGGPNIQYF. The whole variable domain, filled in from reference TRBV29-1 and TRBJ2-4, reads SAVISQKPSRDICQRGTSLTIQCQVDSQVTMMFWYRQQPGQSLTLIATANQGSEATYESGFVIDKFPISRPNLTFSTLTVSNMSPEDSSIYLCSYSGGPNIQYFGAGTRLSVL.

The chain has TRBV28 and TRBJ2-7; 7 nucleotides agree with TRBD2. The germline V gene encodes CDR1 MDHEN and CDR2 SYDVKM. Trimming at V came to 2 bases and at J to 3 bases, leaving 7 bases not matched to a gene. This CDR3 region has 15 residues. CDR3 protein: CASSLVAGENYEQYF. The CDR3 DNA is TGTGCCAGCAGTTTAGTTGCGGGGGAGAACTACGAGCAGTACTTC.

J is TRBJ1-6 and V is TRBV6-5; D is undetermined. The length of the CDR3 is 14 residues. Germline-derived CDR1 and CDR2 are MNHEY and SVGAGI. V was clipped by 8 bases and J by 9 bases, with 17 bases between them. CDR3 sequence (DNA): TGTGCCAGCGGGTACGAAGCTGCCGTTTCACCCCTCCACTTT. Its translation is CASGYEAAVSPLHF.

The J gene is TRBJ2-5, the V gene TRBV29-1; D gene unclear. Germline assignment: CDR1 SQVTM and CDR2 ANQGSEA. The CDR3 length is 12 residues. V lost 7 bases, J lost 2 bases, and 11 bases lay in between. The CDR3 nucleotides are TGCAGCGCCTCCTTAGGGCAAGAGACCCAGTACTTC. It translates to CSASLGQETQYF.

The gene calls are TRBV27 and TRBJ1-6; D is perhaps TRBD1 (5 bases). Germline V lookup: CDR1 MNHEY, CDR2 SMNVEV (reference sequence). The ends were cut back, 4 bases at V and 1 base at J, with 5 bases in the middle. The CDR3 runs to 14 residues. The CDR3 region is CASSSGSYNSPLHF. The CDR3 nucleotides are TGTGCCAGCAGTTCAGGGTCCTATAATTCACCCCTCCACTTT.

As for this clone: Other DNA sequences in the sample encode the same CDR3. The chain combines TRBV30 with TRBJ2-7; D is perhaps TRBD2 (5 bases). Trimming removed 0 bases at V and 4 bases at J, with 7 bases between. CDR3 length equals 12 residues. Germline CDR1 and CDR2: GTSNPN and SVGIG (reference sequence). CDR3 bases: TGTGCCTGGAGTGTGAGAGGGTACGAGCAGTACTTC. It translates to CAWSVRGYEQYF.

A few counts support this clone. Different DNA sequences within this sample yield the same CDR3. The chain combines TRBV18 with TRBJ2-5; 9 nucleotides agree with TRBD1. Germline lookup yields CDR1 KGHSH and CDR2 LQKENI. The V gene end was trimmed by 6 bases and the J gene end by 4 bases; junction bases not matched to a gene: 3. The CDR3 totals 13 residues. The CDR3 reads CASSPGQGETQYF. CDR3 bases: TGTGCCAGCTCCCCGGGACAGGGAGAGACCCAGTACTTC.

V is TRBV30 and J is TRBJ2-3, with D possibly matching TRBD2 (5 bases). Germline CDR1 reads GTSNPN; CDR2 reads SVGIG (reference sequence). The CDR3 sequence is 16 residues long. Trimming removed 0 bases at V and 5 bases at J, with 18 bases between. As DNA, the CDR3 is TGTGCCTGGAGTGTAAGCGCTGCGCGGGCTGGAGATACGCAGTATTTT. Its protein product is CAWSVSAARAGDTQYF.

DNA of the CDR3: TGTGCCAGCAGCTTCCGACCCCTCTTCGGGGCCAACGTCCTGACTTTC. Its translation is CASSFRPLFGANVLTF. The rearrangement joins TRBV5-4 to TRBJ2-6, with no clear D. This CDR3 has 16 amino acids. Trimming cost V 2 bases and J 4 bases, with 13 bases left between them. The germline V gene has CDR1 SGHNT and CDR2 YYREEE (reference sequence).

This clone occurred a few times. The CDR3 DNA sequence: TGCAGCGTCCTCCGGGACATGAACACTGAAGCTTTCTTT. Its translation: CSVLRDMNTEAFF. The chain employs TRBV29-1 and TRBJ1-1, with D tentatively TRBD1 (6 bases). Germline CDR1 is SQVTM and CDR2 is ANQGSEA. With 6 bases removed from V and 0 bases from J, the gap between germline ends came to 11 bases. The CDR3 runs 13 residues.

This clone was detected only once. The chain is built from TRBV7-2 and TRBJ2-2; the D is unclear. Trimming removed 1 base from V and 1 base from J, with 10 bases in between. The CDR3 has 16 amino acids. Germline V CDR1 and CDR2: SGHTA, FQGNSA. The CDR3 spells CASSLVPVLNTGELFF. CDR3 in DNA: TGTGCCAGCAGCTTAGTTCCGGTCCTGAACACCGGGGAGCTGTTTTTT.

This clone showed up just a few times. This chain joins TRBV7-2 and TRBJ1-1, with D hard to call. The germline V gene encodes CDR1 SGHTA and CDR2 FQGNSA. The CDR3 length is 13 residues. V dropped 1 base and J dropped 1 base, with 4 bases sitting between them. The CDR3 loop reads CASSLEGNTEAFF. CDR3 in DNA: TGTGCCAGCAGCTTAGAGGGGAACACTGAAGCTTTCTTT.

The chain employs TRBV29-1 and TRBJ2-7, with D possibly matching TRBD1 (5 bases). Per the germline V gene, CDR1 is SQVTM and CDR2 is ANQGSEA. This CDR3 is 14 amino acids long. V was trimmed by 5 bases and J by 2 bases, leaving 16 bases between them. CDR3 protein: CSVNQAGPPYEQYF. The CDR3 nucleotides are TGCAGCGTTAATCAAGCAGGGCCCCCCTACGAGCAGTACTTC.

The chain employs TRBV9 and TRBJ2-6, with no clear D. Trimming left V 4 bases short and J 0 bases short, with 8 bases between. The CDR3 is made up of 15 amino acids. Germline-derived CDR1 and CDR2 are SGDLS and YYNGEE. Here the CDR3 reads CASSTLLSGANVLTF. The CDR3 region has the DNA TGTGCCAGCAGCACCCTCCTCTCTGGGGCCAACGTCCTGACTTTC.

This clone was found a few times. The chain is built from TRBV4-1 and TRBJ2-5; 8 bases align to TRBD2. Looked up from germline, CDR1 is MGHRA and CDR2 is YSYEKL. The junction had 8 bases not matched to a gene; V was cut back by 0 bases and J by 5 bases. The CDR3 is made up of 16 amino acids. In DNA form, the CDR3 reads TGCGCCAGCAGCCAAGATGTACGGGGGGGCCTGGAGACCCAGTACTTC. Its translation is CASSQDVRGGLETQYF.

This clone was seen more than once but under ten times. V is TRBV28 and J is TRBJ2-7; 9 nucleotides match TRBD1. This CDR3 contains 18 residues. Trimming at V came to 5 bases and at J to 7 bases, leaving 21 bases not matched to a gene. The germline CDR1 and CDR2 sequences are MDHEN and SYDVKM. This CDR3 reads CASSHLEVRDRVPEEQYF. CDR3 DNA: TGTGCCAGCAGTCACCTAGAGGTCCGGGACAGGGTCCCGGAGGAGCAGTACTTC.

The chain uses TRBV20-1 and TRBJ2-7, with D uncertain. From germline, CDR1 is DFQATT and CDR2 SNEGSKA (reference sequence). There are 9 residues in the CDR3. V shed 6 bases and J shed 0 bases, with 0 bases lying between them. The CDR3 DNA reads TGCAGTGCCTCCTACGAGCAGTACTTC. Translation: CSASYEQYF.

The chain couples TRBV30 to TRBJ2-5, with TRBD2 matching 13 bases. This CDR3 has 19 residues. Trimming cost V 5 bases and J 0 bases; bases outside gene matches: 15. Germline values: CDR1 GTSNPN, CDR2 SVGIG (reference sequence). This CDR3 reads CAWRRLGLAGATYQETQYF. The CDR3 DNA sequence: TGTGCCTGGCGTCGCCTAGGACTAGCGGGGGCGACGTACCAAGAGACCCAGTACTTC. The full variable domain, in which reference TRBV30 and TRBJ2-5 provide the parts outside the CDR3, is SQTIHQWPATLVQPVGSPLSLECTVEGTSNPNLYWYRQAAGRGLQLLFYSVGIGQISSEVPQNLSASRPQDRQFILSSKKLLLSDSGFYLCAWRRLGLAGATYQETQYFGPGTRLLVL.

The chain uses TRBV5-4 and TRBJ2-1; 7 nucleotides agree with TRBD2. CDR3 length: 16 residues. J was trimmed by 0 bases and V by 1 base; bases with no gene match: 4. Per the germline V gene, CDR1 is SGHNT and CDR2 is YYREEE (reference sequence). The CDR3 DNA reads as TGTGCCAGCAGCTTGAGCGGGGTGAGCTCCTACAATGAGCAGTTCTTC. It specifies CASSLSGVSSYNEQFF.

The genes are TRBV6-5 and TRBJ1-5; D may be TRBD1 (5 bases). Trimming pared 6 bases from V and 3 bases from J, leaving 15 bases between. This CDR3 has 15 amino acids. Germline-derived CDR1 and CDR2 are MNHEY and SVGAGI. This CDR3 is CASSPTGTVNQPQHF. The CDR3 DNA reads TGTGCCAGCAGCCCTACGGGGACGGTCAATCAGCCCCAGCATTTT.

This chain connects TRBV5-1 to TRBJ2-1; 9 bases agree with TRBD1. Germline V gene data show CDR1 as SGHRS and CDR2 as YFSETQ. The V and J ends lost 4 bases and 10 bases, in that order; junction bases with no gene match: 12. The length of the CDR3 is 15 residues. For the CDR3, the DNA is TGCGCCAGCAGCAACCCGGGATGGGACAGGGAGGAGCAGTTCTTC. This encodes CASSNPGWDREEQFF.

The chain carries TRBV5-1 and TRBJ1-1; no clear D. The germline gives CDR1 SGHRS, CDR2 YFSETQ. The CDR3 has 14 residues. V lost 0 bases and J 3 bases, leaving 9 bases between the germline ends. The CDR3 protein is CASSLGRSDTEAFF. In nucleotides, the CDR3 is TGCGCCAGCAGCTTGGGGCGGTCGGACACTGAAGCTTTCTTT.

The gene calls are TRBV4-1 and TRBJ1-2; D is uncertain. The CDR3 contains 13 residues. V lost 4 bases, J lost 4 bases, and 10 bases lay in between. CDR1 MGHRA and CDR2 YSYEKL come from the germline V gene. For the CDR3, the DNA is TGCGCCAGCAGCCCAGGTTGGTCCTATGGCTACACCTTC. Protein product: CASSPGWSYGYTF.

The rearrangement joins TRBV5-1 to TRBJ2-3; unclear D gene. The CDR3 length is 16 residues. V lost 3 bases and J 0 bases, leaving 14 bases between the germline ends. Germline V gives CDR1 SGHRS, CDR2 YFSETQ. Here the CDR3 DNA reads TGCGCCAGCAGCTCCGGCTTCCGGGCGAGCACAGATACGCAGTATTTT. This codes for CASSSGFRASTDTQYF. Filled out from reference TRBV5-1 and TRBJ2-3, the complete variable domain reads KAGVTQTPRYLIKTRGQQVTLSCSPISGHRSVSWYQQTPGQGLQFLFEYFSETQRNKGNFPGRFSGRQFSNSRSEMNVSTLELGDSALYLCASSSGFRASTDTQYFGPGTRLTVL.

This chain links TRBV28 with TRBJ1-1; perhaps TRBD1 as D (5 bases). Trimming shortened V by 5 bases and J by 4 bases, and 20 bases separated the two germline ends. The length of the CDR3 is 16 residues. Per germline, CDR1 MDHEN and CDR2 SYDVKM. CDR3 sequence reads: CASSPSPGDFSTEAFF. DNA of the CDR3: TGTGCCAGCAGTCCCTCCCCGGGGGACTTCAGCACTGAAGCTTTCTTT. Supplemented by reference TRBV28 and TRBJ1-1, the full variable domain reads DVKVTQSSRYLVKRTGEKVFLECVQDMDHENMFWYRQDPGLGLRLIYFSYDVKMKEKGDIPEGYSVSREKKERFSLILESASTNQTSMYLCASSPSPGDFSTEAFFGQGTRLTVV.